This T cell receptor beta chain was retrieved from a study of blood T cells in healthy people across ages (dated by TCRdb to between 2014 and 2016). Study-wide context: In model experiments, roughly one uniquely barcoded TCR beta cDNA molecule per two T cells was captured by template switching. To track age-related changes in TCR beta repertoire diversity, the study relied on deep sequencing normalized with unique cDNA molecular identifiers. Four age groups were formed from the donors: young (average approximately 16 years), middle-aged (approximately 40), aged (over 55) and long-lived (roughly 81). Using the same blood draw, the study looked at two additional independent replicas of 1 million unique cDNA reads for two donors, one aged 18 to 30 and the other aged 80 or older.

The V and J ends are trimmed by 0 bases and 7 bases, leaving 13 bases between them. The CDR3 spans 15 residues, from the cysteine through the phenylalanine. Of all the DNA, just the CDR3 is kept, 45 bases in frame from base 1. The germline V gene gives CDR1 as LGHNA and CDR2 as YSLEER. The donors were about 40 Caucasian individuals from Russia, aged roughly 6 to 100 years, who were systemically healthy. Each donor gave 8 to 10 milliliters of peripheral blood, collected into EDTA-treated Vacutainer tubes. Ficoll-Paque density-gradient centrifugation was used to isolate PBMCs, with at least 6 million per sample. Total RNA was extracted from PBMCs with Trizol reagent, with at least 5.5 micrograms obtained per sample. The percentages of naive CD45RAhigh/CD27high T cells were determined by flow cytometry on a PBMC aliquot from every donor. Summary of the overall study and its limitations: Observed TCR beta diversity correlated strongly with the percentage of naive T cells measured by flow cytometry. The CMV infection status of donors was not known, potentially confounding age-related changes in expanded clonotypes. Observed TCR beta diversity per million T cells fell roughly linearly with age, and a significant reduction was already apparent by age roughly 40. Conclusive comparison of naive and antigen-experienced compartments was prevented by the profiling of bulk unsorted PBMCs. Compared with the aged group, more naive CD4+ T cells, fewer expanded clones and increased TCR diversity were shown by the long-lived group, suggesting age selection. Estimates of total diversity from one million sequenced T cells were regarded as lower bounds and underestimates.

Turning to this clonotype: Its antigen is not yet known. No qualities accompany the bases; no much larger clone lies one base away.

The library was prepared using 5' RACE. Instrument used: Illumina HiSeq 2500. The second PCR ran for about 7 to 11 cycles and used a J-beta primer mix along with a sample-barcoded 5' primer. A template-switch 5' adaptor carrying 12 random nucleotides introduced a unique molecular identifier onto each TCR beta cDNA molecule. Each sample yielded at least 3 million CDR3-containing paired-end reads. All of the RNA was converted into first-strand cDNA using the Mint cDNA synthesis kit, with a TRBC-specific oligonucleotide serving as the primer. Following uracil-DNA glycosylase treatment, all cDNA underwent a first 18-cycle PCR with the universal primers M1SS and BC2_uni_R. In the authors' own workflow: For normalization, 1 million high-quality reads, each with a distinct molecular identifier, were randomly selected from each sample. Instead of being binned into consensus sequences, reads with shared molecular identifiers were discarded. MiTCR, run with a Q25 quality threshold and the strictest error-elimination algorithm, handled CDR3 identification, clonotype clustering and error correction. A nonparametric unseen species model with Euler transformation was used to estimate lower-bound total TCR beta diversity. The raw public reads went through TCRdb reprocessing: fastp at Q25, MiXCR clone calling, in-frame beta chains kept. Rows matching on CDR3 protein sequence are summarized as one entry with the most common DNA and genes. TCRdb's processing, not the authors', yielded these V and J calls. The sample table holds more than 900,000 distinct CDR3 sequences, of which under 30% were seen once. About 0.8% of the sample rests with the top ten.

This same sample was also part of a study on T cells of mothers and their children. Per that second paper: Nine systemically healthy Caucasian individuals, comprising three mothers and their six children, were included as donors. cDNA synthesis consumed the entire amount of extracted RNA, loaded at approximately 1.6 ug RNA in each 15 ul reaction. In the second PCR, the M1S primer introduced both the sample barcodes and 2-4 random nucleotides. More than 9 million TCR beta CDR3 reads were obtained from each mother, and millions of reads were obtained from each child. In both related and unrelated pairs, thymic selection shapes the output of TCR recombination in a similar way, with inherited differences having only a minor effect. Related mother-child pairs always showed normalized repertoire overlap that was slightly higher than in unrelated mother-child pairs, though the difference was never significant. No persistent microchimeric T cell clones were found, with a detection sensitivity of 85 to 100 clones per million clonotypes. The study used deep NGS to compare TCR beta repertoires of mothers and children, seeking features distinguishing related mother-child pairs from unrelated individuals. The mean age was roughly 36 +/- 4 years for the mothers and approximately 11 +/- 4 years for the children. Libraries were sequenced on Illumina HiSeq 2000 with 100+100 nt paired-end reads after adapter ligation with NEBNext reagents. To avoid cross-contamination, the mother libraries and the child libraries were prepared a month apart and sequenced in separate runs. Between roughly 500,000 and 2,300,000 distinct TCR beta clonotypes were identified per donor. Naive TCR beta clonotypes were estimated from low-frequency clonotypes matched to each donor's FACS-determined naive share, without sorting.

The sequenced sample consisted of blood. The sequence links TRBV4-3 to TRBJ1-5; the D gene is perhaps TRBD1, on 5 matching bases. The clonotype was recovered from a girl under 10 years old in good health. The DNA sequence is TGCGCCAGCAGCCAAGATAGGGCAGGGTGGCAGCCCCAGCATTTT. It specifies CASSQDRAGWQPQHF.